These 31 T cell receptor beta chains were sequenced from one sample in a study of cytomegalovirus exposure and HLA in healthy donors. The PCR was carried out with 60 Vbeta primers and 13 Jbeta primers. The assay was immunoSEQ multiplex PCR, and TCRdb's table has in-frame clones only and misses some. The table lists 120,000 or so clones, about 10% of them singletons. Sequencing was performed on PBMCs. These receptors all come from a woman aged 18-29 years in good health and CMV-seropositive.

The J gene is TRBJ2-7, the V gene TRBV4-2, with D possibly matching TRBD1 (5 bases). Germline CDR1 reads LGHNA; CDR2 reads YNFKEQ. Trimming pared 1 base from V and 2 bases from J, leaving 6 bases between. This CDR3 is 13 amino acids long. CDR3 sequence reads: CASSQGTTYEQYF. The CDR3 nucleotides read TGTGCCAGCAGCCAAGGGACAACCTACGAGCAGTACTTC.

The chain couples TRBV5-8 to TRBJ2-1, with D possibly TRBD2 on 6 matching bases. CDR3 length: 13 amino acids. Germline V lookup: CDR1 SGHTS, CDR2 YDEGEE. V shed 4 bases and J shed 9 bases, with 14 bases lying between them. The CDR3 DNA follows: TGTGCCAGCAGCCGGGACTTCGGCGGTGAGCAGTTCTTC. As protein: CASSRDFGGEQFF.

Remarks on this clone: The sample holds other DNA sequences that translate to the same CDR3. The rearrangement joins TRBV29-1 to TRBJ1-2; D is ambiguous. Trimming left V 4 bases short and J 5 bases short, with 8 bases between. The CDR3 runs to 11 residues. Per germline, CDR1 SQVTM and CDR2 ANQGSEA. The CDR3 DNA reads as TGCAGCGTTGTCACAGAATATGGCTACACCTTC. Its protein product is CSVVTEYGYTF.

This clone was seen a single time. The sample carries other DNA sequences with the same CDR3. The chain is built from TRBV7-8 and TRBJ2-5; TRBD1 matches 7 bases. In germline, CDR1 is SGHVS, CDR2 FQNEAQ. V dropped 7 bases and J dropped 3; count of bases not matched to a gene: 14. This CDR3 is built from 16 residues. This CDR3 is CASIHPRDSLKETQYF. The CDR3 nucleotides read TGTGCCAGCATCCACCCCAGGGACAGCCTTAAAGAGACCCAGTACTTC.

In this sample, this clone turned up a few times. This sequence joins TRBV10-3 and TRBJ1-2; D not resolved. Germline CDR1 ENHRY, CDR2 SYGVKD. The length of the CDR3 is 13 residues. The V end was cut by 3 bases, the J end by 7 bases, with 12 bases between. The DNA for the CDR3 is TGTGCCATCAGTGATTTAGGACTGGGTGGCTACACCTTC. Translated, it gives CAISDLGLGGYTF.

This chain joins TRBV6-5 and TRBJ2-7; 12 bases align to TRBD2. CDR3 length: 14 residues. Per the germline V gene, CDR1 is MNHEY and CDR2 is SVGAGI. J gave up 2 bases and V 6 bases, and 2 bases lay outside the gene matches. The CDR3 spells CASRRLAGAYEQYF. In nucleotides, the CDR3 is TGTGCCAGCAGGAGACTAGCGGGAGCCTACGAGCAGTACTTC.

The chain couples TRBV11-3 to TRBJ2-1; tentatively, D is TRBD2 (5 bases). Germline V gene data show CDR1 as SGHNT and CDR2 as YENEEA. The CDR3 runs to 15 residues. Trimming shortened V by 5 bases and J by 7 bases, and 18 bases separated the two germline ends. The CDR3 spells CASSAGLPGGNEQFF. DNA of the CDR3: TGTGCCAGCAGCGCCGGCCTACCCGGAGGTAATGAGCAGTTCTTC.

This clone was counted between two and nine times. The V call is TRBV6-6, the J call TRBJ2-2; D call uncertain. V dropped 4 bases and J dropped 0 bases, with 6 bases sitting between them. CDR3 length equals 14 residues. Germline loops: CDR1 MNHNY, CDR2 SVGAGI (reference sequence). This CDR3 is CASSSPANTGELFF. The CDR3 nucleotides read TGTGCCAGCAGTTCCCCTGCGAACACCGGGGAGCTGTTTTTT.

This clone has just a few counts. The V gene is TRBV19, the J gene TRBJ1-3; tentative D call: TRBD1 (5 bases). V was pared by 9 bases and J by 2 bases, with 14 bases between. The CDR3 consists of 14 residues. Germline loops: CDR1 LNHDA, CDR2 SQIVND (reference sequence). The CDR3 loop is CASHYTGAGNTIYF. In DNA form, the CDR3 reads TGTGCCAGCCACTACACGGGGGCTGGAAACACCATATATTTT.

This clone has more than one count but fewer than ten. The chain combines TRBV6-1 with TRBJ1-5, with a weak D call TRBD1 (6 bases). V lost 3 bases and J lost 5, with 14 bases in between. The CDR3 extends over 15 amino acids. CDR1 and CDR2 from the germline V gene are MNHNS and SASEGT. The DNA for the CDR3 is TGTGCCAGCAGTGACCGGGGGGCCTGGGATCAGCCCCAGCATTTT. Translated, it gives CASSDRGAWDQPQHF.

The CDR3 protein is CAISDRLVVFADTQYF. CDR3 sequence (DNA): TGTGCCATCAGTGATAGACTAGTTGTTTTCGCAGATACGCAGTATTTT. This chain links TRBV10-3 with TRBJ2-3, with a weak D call TRBD2 (6 bases). Trimming left V 3 bases short and J 4 bases short, with 17 bases between. CDR1 and CDR2 from the germline V gene are ENHRY and SYGVKD. The CDR3 spans 16 residues.

With regard to this clone: Germline and junction disagree at one end, which may indicate a read error. This chain connects TRBV20-1 to TRBJ2-5; 9 bases match TRBD1. CDR3 size: 8 residues. Germline V gives CDR1 DFQATT, CDR2 SNEGSKA (reference sequence). This CDR3 is CSWTGVDF. Here the CDR3 DNA reads TGCAGCTGGACAGGGGTGGACTTC.

The rearrangement links TRBV2 to TRBJ2-2; 15 positions match TRBD2. This CDR3 spans 18 amino acids. After removal of 6 bases from V and 0 bases from J, the junction contained 5 bases not matched to a gene. Germline CDR1 and CDR2: SNHLY and FYNNEI. The DNA for the CDR3 is TGTGCCAGCAGAGGACTAGCGGGAGGGCTACCGAACACCGGGGAGCTGTTTTTT. Amino acids: CASRGLAGGLPNTGELFF.

The rearrangement joins TRBV20-1 to TRBJ1-1; no reliable D call. CDR1 is DFQATT, CDR2 SNEGSKA, per germline (reference sequence). V was shortened by 4 bases and J by 4 bases, with 4 bases between the two germline ends. The length of the CDR3 is 10 residues. The CDR3 loop reads CSAIRTEAFF. CDR3 DNA sequence: TGCAGTGCTATTCGCACTGAAGCTTTCTTT.

This clone was seen a few times. CDR3 in amino acids: CASVAQAVPQAFF. The DNA of the CDR3 is TGTGCCAGCGTGGCGCAGGCAGTTCCTCAAGCTTTCTTT. This chain uses TRBV2 with TRBJ1-1, with D hard to call. V was pared by 8 bases and J by 9 bases, with 19 bases between. The CDR3 sequence is 13 residues long. Germline CDR1 and CDR2: SNHLY and FYNNEI.

This clone was picked up a small number of times. V and J are TRBV10-3 and TRBJ1-5; perhaps TRBD1 as D (5 bases). Germline lookup yields CDR1 ENHRY and CDR2 SYGVKD. Trimming took 10 bases from V and 5 from J, leaving 15 bases between them. The CDR3 has 13 residues. CDR3 coding DNA: TGTGCCACCAGGACAAGGATTGATCAGCCCCAGCATTTT. Protein sequence: CATRTRIDQPQHF.

This chain connects TRBV6-6 to TRBJ1-1; tentative D call: TRBD1 (6 bases). This CDR3 region has 14 residues. Deletions cut 2 bases from V and 1 base from J, with 8 bases between. Germline V CDR1 and CDR2: MNHNY, SVGAGI (reference sequence). The CDR3 nucleotides read TGTGCCAGCAGTTACAGGACAGCGAACACTGAAGCTTTCTTT. Translation gives CASSYRTANTEAFF.

V usage is TRBV6-5 and J usage is TRBJ2-7; D not resolved. V lost 7 bases and J lost 4, with 8 bases in between. CDR3 length equals 11 residues. CDR1 MNHEY and CDR2 SVGAGI come from the germline V gene. CDR3 coding DNA: TGTGCCAGCATGGGCTATTACGAGCAGTACTTC. This gives the protein CASMGYYEQYF.

The chain joins TRBV6-1 to TRBJ2-5, with D perhaps matching TRBD1 (6 bases). The J call may be incorrect, as the DNA end agrees better with TRBJ2-7. The CDR3 runs 14 residues. Germline values: CDR1 MNHNS, CDR2 SASEGT. CDR3 nucleotides: TGTGCCAGCAGTGTCGGCAGGGGCCCTTACGAGCAGTACTTC. Amino acid sequence: CASSVGRGPYEQYF.

The rearrangement uses TRBV7-9 and TRBJ2-1; TRBD2 might be the D (6 bases). The V end lost 3 bases, the J end lost 7 bases, and 13 bases lay between the germline ends. The CDR3 consists of 14 residues. The V gene's germline CDR1 is SEHNR and CDR2 FQNEAQ (reference sequence). In DNA form, the CDR3 reads TGTGCCAGCAGCTTTGGAGCGGGCCTTAATGAGCAGTTCTTC. It encodes CASSFGAGLNEQFF.

This clone was counted between two and nine times. The chain joins TRBV19 to TRBJ2-7; no clear D. The CDR3 has 14 amino acids. Trimming took 5 bases from V and 7 from J, leaving 18 bases between them. Germline loops: CDR1 LNHDA, CDR2 SQIVND (reference sequence). In nucleotides, the CDR3 is TGTGCCAGTAGTCCCCCCGGCGGAGAGAAAGAGCAGTACTTC. Translated, it gives CASSPPGGEKEQYF.

This chain connects TRBV29-1 to TRBJ1-1; D perhaps matches TRBD1 (6 bases). The CDR3 contains 13 residues. Germline CDR1 reads SQVTM; CDR2 reads ANQGSEA. Deletions cut 4 bases from V and 5 bases from J, with 14 bases between. The CDR3 region is CSVGSGGRTEAFF. The CDR3 nucleotides read TGCAGCGTTGGGTCGGGGGGGCGGACTGAAGCTTTCTTT.

This chain uses TRBV5-1 with TRBJ1-2; D might be TRBD1 (5 bases). The V end lost 1 base, the J end lost 5 bases, and 15 bases lay between the germline ends. CDR1 SGHRS and CDR2 YFSETQ come from the germline V gene. The CDR3 consists of 15 residues. Here the CDR3 DNA reads TGCGCCAGCAGCTTGATGGTAGGGGAAACTTATGGCTACACCTTC. Its protein product is CASSLMVGETYGYTF.

This clone was recorded a few times. The rearrangement links TRBV5-1 to TRBJ1-2; D remains ambiguous. Per the germline V gene, CDR1 is SGHRS and CDR2 is YFSETQ. Trimming removed 3 bases from V and 8 bases from J, with 23 bases in between. The CDR3 consists of 16 residues. The CDR3 sequence: CASSSRPSQQVDGYTF. CDR3 nucleotide sequence: TGCGCCAGCAGCTCCCGACCCAGCCAGCAGGTTGACGGCTACACCTTC.

The genes are TRBV11-2 and TRBJ2-7; TRBD1 might be the D (5 bases). Trimming cost V 1 base and J 6 bases, with 13 bases left between them. Germline V CDR1 and CDR2: SGHAT, FQNNGV. The CDR3 is 14 residues long. DNA for the CDR3: TGTGCCAGCAGCTTAGGCCGACCTAGGGGCGAGCAGTACTTC. This codes for CASSLGRPRGEQYF.

This clone was detected a few times. The chain recombines TRBV5-1 with TRBJ2-5; perhaps TRBD1 as D (5 bases). The V end was cut by 4 bases, the J end by 5 bases, with 12 bases between. The CDR3 length is 13 residues. Germline loops: CDR1 SGHRS, CDR2 YFSETQ. CDR3 amino acids: CASSEDRRETQYF. Written as DNA, the CDR3 is TGCGCCAGCAGCGAAGACAGACGGGAGACCCAGTACTTC.

The V gene is TRBV28, the J gene TRBJ2-7; the match to TRBD2 covers 7 bases. Unmatched junction bases numbered 16, after V lost 5 bases and J lost 0 bases. Per the germline V gene, CDR1 is MDHEN and CDR2 is SYDVKM. The CDR3 consists of 18 residues. In DNA, the CDR3 is TGTGCCAGCAGTCCCCCTGGTGGAGCGGGAATGAGCTCCTACGAGCAGTACTTC. This translates into CASSPPGGAGMSSYEQYF.

The chain has TRBV7-9 and TRBJ1-3; D is unclear. V was shortened by 5 bases and J by 2 bases, with 13 bases between the two germline ends. Germline values: CDR1 SEHNR, CDR2 FQNEAQ (reference sequence). The CDR3 runs 15 residues. The CDR3 DNA is TGTGCCAGCAGCCCCCCGGCGGGCACTGGAAACACCATATATTTT. It specifies CASSPPAGTGNTIYF.

This chain uses TRBV6-6 with TRBJ2-1, with TRBD2 identical over 7 bases. V dropped 4 bases and J dropped 10; count of bases not matched to a gene: 1. This CDR3 is 11 amino acids long. Germline assignment: CDR1 MNHNY and CDR2 SVGAGI (reference sequence). CDR3 amino acids: CASSSGLEQFF. DNA for the CDR3: TGTGCCAGCAGTTCGGGACTAGAGCAGTTCTTC.

This chain uses TRBV30 with TRBJ2-1, with 7 positions matching TRBD2. V lost 4 bases, J lost 3 bases, and 9 bases stayed unmatched. This CDR3 has 15 residues. Germline-derived CDR1 and CDR2 are GTSNPN and SVGIG (reference sequence). CDR3: CAWKRLAVDYNEQFF. CDR3 sequence (DNA): TGTGCCTGGAAACGGCTAGCGGTAGACTACAATGAGCAGTTCTTC.

This clone was found a few times. V gene TRBV10-3 combines with J gene TRBJ2-1, with 10 bases lining up with TRBD2. Per germline, CDR1 ENHRY and CDR2 SYGVKD. Losses at the gene ends were 0 bases for V and 7 bases for J; bases not matched to a gene: 3. The CDR3 consists of 15 residues. The CDR3 protein is CAISESLAGTNEQFF. The CDR3 DNA is TGTGCCATCAGTGAGTCACTAGCGGGGACGAATGAGCAGTTCTTC.